One and the same sample provided the 18 T cell receptor beta chains below, sequenced in a study of T cell responses to AZD1222 COVID-19 vaccine. The data were produced by immunoSEQ multiplex PCR, yet TCRdb's version contains in-frame clones alone and is incomplete. The table lists around 190,000 clones, approximately 93% of them singletons, with 1.5% to 2% in the top ten. The source was peripheral blood, collected 28 days after the second AZD1222 dose. These receptors were taken from an adult who received the AZD1222 COVID-19 vaccine.

The chain links TRBV2 to TRBJ2-6; no firm D call. The CDR3 covers 15 residues. Germline V CDR1 and CDR2: SNHLY, FYNNEI. The V gene lost 4 bases and the J gene lost 0 bases, with 7 bases spanning the gap. The CDR3 reads CASSARSSGANVLTF. CDR3 in DNA: TGTGCCAGCAGTGCACGGAGCTCTGGGGCCAACGTCCTGACTTTC.

V usage is TRBV5-1 and J usage is TRBJ1-2; 7 bases align to TRBD1. Germline assignment: CDR1 SGHRS and CDR2 YFSETQ. This CDR3 has 13 amino acids. V lost 2 bases to trimming and J lost 11 bases; unmatched junction nucleotides: 9. The CDR3 nucleotides read TGCGCCAGCAGCTTATCTACAGGGGCGGAGTACACCTTC. Translated: CASSLSTGAEYTF.

The chain employs TRBV29-1 and TRBJ1-5, with 7 nucleotides matching TRBD1. Unmatched junction bases numbered 6, after V lost 3 bases and J lost 7 bases. CDR1 and CDR2 (germline): SQVTM, ANQGSEA. The CDR3 spans 13 residues. The CDR3 loop is CSVDGRGEQPQHF. The CDR3, as DNA: TGCAGCGTTGATGGCAGGGGGGAACAGCCCCAGCATTTT.

This clone was seen only once. The chain recombines TRBV7-3 with TRBJ2-1, with D perhaps matching TRBD2 (6 bases). CDR3 length equals 16 residues. The V gene lost 1 base and the J gene lost 4 bases, with 14 bases spanning the gap. Germline values: CDR1 SGHTA, CDR2 FQGTGA. CDR3 region: CASSLIAGIPYNEQFF. The CDR3 bases are TGTGCCAGCAGCTTAATCGCGGGAATACCTTACAATGAGCAGTTCTTC.

J is TRBJ1-2 and V is TRBV6-5; D is uncertain. V was trimmed by 6 bases and J by 5 bases, leaving 16 bases between them. CDR3 length: 14 residues. Germline V CDR1 and CDR2: MNHEY, SVGAGI. The CDR3 sequence is CASRGLGDYYGYTF. The CDR3 DNA is TGTGCCAGCAGAGGTTTGGGAGATTATTATGGCTACACCTTC.

The chain's CDR3 is CASSSNPGTGDYGYTF. The CDR3 DNA sequence: TGTGCCAGCAGTTCCAACCCCGGGACGGGAGACTATGGCTACACCTTC. The chain recombines TRBV6-5 with TRBJ1-2, with D possibly matching TRBD1 (5 bases). Germline CDR1 is MNHEY and CDR2 is SVGAGI. CDR3 size: 16 residues. Trimming removed 4 bases at V and 3 bases at J, with 18 bases between.

The chain couples TRBV19 to TRBJ2-3; TRBD2 matches at 11 bases. V gave up 6 bases and J gave up 1 base; unmatched junction bases: 6. Germline V gene data show CDR1 as LNHDA and CDR2 as SQIVND (reference sequence). The CDR3 runs 16 residues. The chain's CDR3 is CASSRFSGRGTDTQYF. CDR3 sequence (DNA): TGTGCCAGTAGCCGATTTAGCGGGAGGGGCACAGATACGCAGTATTTT.

The chain is built from TRBV6-5 and TRBJ1-5; no definite D call. V was cut by 6 bases and J by 5 bases, with 11 bases left in between. This CDR3 is 13 amino acids long. CDR1 MNHEY and CDR2 SVGAGI come from the germline V gene. DNA for the CDR3: TGTGCCAGCAGCCGAGCAGCCGATCAGCCCCAGCATTTT. This sequence encodes CASSRAADQPQHF.

The rearrangement links TRBV19 to TRBJ2-7, with 7 positions matching TRBD1. The CDR3 is 13 amino acids. J gave up 3 bases and V 6 bases, and 5 bases lay outside the gene matches. The V gene's germline CDR1 is LNHDA and CDR2 SQIVND (reference sequence). The chain's CDR3 is CASRDRQNYEQYF. The CDR3 nucleotides are TGTGCCAGTAGGGACAGGCAAAACTACGAGCAGTACTTC.

J is TRBJ1-1 and V is TRBV4-3; TRBD1 aligns across 8 bases. The germline gives CDR1 LGHNA, CDR2 YSLEER. The CDR3 consists of 15 residues. Trimming at V came to 4 bases and at J to 2 bases, leaving 6 bases not matched to a gene. Written as DNA, the CDR3 is TGCGCCAGCAGCCCCCCCGGGACAGGTAACACTGAAGCTTTCTTT. It codes for CASSPPGTGNTEAFF.

J is TRBJ2-1 and V is TRBV9; 11 bases fit TRBD2. This CDR3 contains 17 residues. J was trimmed by 7 bases and V by 3 bases; bases with no gene match: 12. In germline, CDR1 is SGDLS, CDR2 YYNGEE. The CDR3 is CASSDPGLAAYGNEQFF. The CDR3 DNA reads TGTGCCAGCAGCGATCCGGGACTAGCGGCCTACGGTAATGAGCAGTTCTTC.

This clone was seen a single time. This chain connects TRBV15 to TRBJ1-2, with 7 bases identical to TRBD1. This CDR3 has 19 residues. V shed 1 base and J 0 bases; nucleotides not matched to a gene: 14. The V gene's germline CDR1 is LNHNV and CDR2 YYDKDF (reference sequence). CDR3 coding DNA: TGTGCCACCAGCAGAGGACAGCGCATAGGGGGCCCAGCTAACTATGGCTACACCTTC. Amino acid sequence: CATSRGQRIGGPANYGYTF. Drawing the rest from reference TRBV15 and TRBJ1-2, the complete variable domain is DAMVIQNPRYQVTQFGKPVTLSCSQTLNHNVMYWYQQKSSQAPKLLFHYYDKDFNNEADTPDNFQSRRPNTSFCFLDIRSPGLGDTAMYLCATSRGQRIGGPANYGYTFGSGTRLTVV.

This clone was recorded only once. The gene calls are TRBV7-2 and TRBJ2-7; a weak D match, TRBD2 (7 bases). This CDR3 has 18 residues. V was pared by 8 bases and J by 3 bases, with 29 bases between. Germline V CDR1 and CDR2: SGHTA, FQGNSA. The CDR3: CASGFSTSQQGLLYEQYF. The CDR3 DNA is TGTGCCAGCGGGTTTTCGACTAGCCAGCAGGGGCTCCTCTACGAGCAGTACTTC. The full variable domain, its missing parts supplied by reference TRBV7-2 and TRBJ2-7, is GAGVSQSPSNKVTEKGKDVELRCDPISGHTALYWYRQSLGQGLEFLIYFQGNSAPDKSGLPSDRFSAERTGGSVSTLTIQRTQQEDSAVYLCASGFSTSQQGLLYEQYFGPGTRLTVT.

The rearrangement joins TRBV7-9 to TRBJ1-2; D remains ambiguous. The germline gives CDR1 SEHNR, CDR2 FQNEAQ (reference sequence). V lost 0 bases and J 4 bases, leaving 9 bases between the germline ends. This CDR3 has 14 residues. The CDR3 DNA follows: TGTGCCAGCAGCTTAGCGAAAGGATTCTATGGCTACACCTTC. Amino acids: CASSLAKGFYGYTF.

The CDR3 region has the DNA TGCGCCAGCAGCCGCCAACCGGGCACTGGCTTGGGGACCCAGTACTTC. It specifies CASSRQPGTGLGTQYF. The chain employs TRBV4-1 and TRBJ2-5; D remains unclear. The CDR3 is made up of 16 amino acids. Germline assignment: CDR1 MGHRA and CDR2 YSYEKL. V was trimmed by 4 bases and J by 7 bases, leaving 22 bases between them.

The V gene is TRBV12-3 or TRBV12-4, the J gene TRBJ1-3; 7 nucleotides line up with TRBD1. J was trimmed by 9 bases and V by 6 bases; bases with no gene match: 8. The CDR3 sequence is 13 residues long. This chain's CDR3 is CASRQGVTPTIYF. DNA for the CDR3: TGTGCCAGCAGGCAGGGGGTTACGCCCACCATATATTTT.

The J gene is TRBJ1-5, the V gene TRBV19, with 10 bases aligning to TRBD1. Trimming at V came to 4 bases and at J to 4 bases, leaving 7 bases not matched to a gene. Germline V lookup: CDR1 LNHDA, CDR2 SQIVND (reference sequence). The CDR3 is 16 amino acids. The CDR3 coding sequence is TGTGCCAGTAGTAGAGGGACAGGGGCGGGGAATCAGCCCCAGCATTTT. Protein sequence: CASSRGTGAGNQPQHF. The complete variable domain, with remaining parts taken from reference TRBV19 and TRBJ1-5, reads DGGITQSPKYLFRKEGQNVTLSCEQNLNHDAMYWYRQDPGQGLRLIYYSQIVNDFQKGDIAEGYSVSREKKESFPLTVTSAQKNPTAFYLCASSRGTGAGNQPQHFGDGTRLSIL.

V and J are TRBV3-1 (or the pseudogene TRBV3-2) and TRBJ2-3; D gene ambiguous. The V end lost 2 bases, the J end lost 6 bases, and 15 bases lay between the germline ends. From germline, CDR1 is LGHDT and CDR2 YNNKEL (reference sequence). The CDR3 runs 15 residues. CDR3 protein: CASSQQRPRVDTQYF. The CDR3 DNA is TGTGCCAGCAGCCAACAAAGGCCCAGAGTTGATACGCAGTATTTT.